One sample yielded the 7 T cell receptor beta chains listed below, sequenced in a study of shared clonotypes between healthy human individuals (dated by TCRdb to 2020 to 2022). CD8 naive samples consisted of CD45RO-negative cells that were positively selected for CCR7, yielding a CD45RA+CCR7+ population without TemRA cells. The library was built by means of the immunoSEQ multiplex PCR assay. TCRdb carries this immuneACCESS record with in-frame sequences only. Its versions omit some clonotypes, under half of them owing to an unresolved V gene in the studies checked, with the rest unexplained. This sample comprises 2 million or so clones, approximately 95% of them detected only once. Roughly 1% of the sample is in the top ten clones. The sequenced material came from naive CD8+ T cells sorted from blood. The sample's cell subset or site label is to be understood as: CD45RA+CCR7+. The receptors stem from a man between 18 and 35 years old in good health.

Of note for this clone: This sample also contains other DNA sequences that code for the same CDR3. The V call is TRBV9, the J call TRBJ2-1; 7 nucleotides align to TRBD2. The length of the CDR3 is 15 residues. V gave up 4 bases and J gave up 0 bases; unmatched junction bases: 4. Germline assignment: CDR1 SGDLS and CDR2 YYNGEE. CDR3 residues: CASSPSGSSYNEQFF. The CDR3 DNA sequence: TGTGCCAGCAGCCCTAGCGGAAGCTCCTACAATGAGCAGTTCTTC.

The chain carries TRBV5-4 and TRBJ2-1, with 9 bases lining up with TRBD2. J lost 1 base, V lost 1 base, and 3 bases had no gene match. This CDR3 comprises 16 residues. Germline V gene data show CDR1 as SGHNT and CDR2 as YYREEE (reference sequence). The CDR3 loop is CASSLWLAGSYNEQFF. The DNA for the CDR3 is TGTGCCAGCAGCTTGTGGCTAGCGGGGTCCTACAATGAGCAGTTCTTC.

This chain uses TRBV27 with TRBJ1-2; 7 nucleotides align to TRBD1. Germline V gene sequence: CDR1 MNHEY, CDR2 SMNVEV (reference sequence). Trimming cost V 4 bases and J 5 bases; bases outside gene matches: 7. This CDR3 contains 14 residues. The CDR3 bases are TGTGCCAGCAGTTCCTTACAGGGGTATTATGGCTACACCTTC. This gives the protein CASSSLQGYYGYTF.

The chain couples TRBV27 to TRBJ2-1; possibly TRBD2 for D (6 bases). V dropped 6 bases and J dropped 8 bases, with 14 bases sitting between them. Germline loops: CDR1 MNHEY, CDR2 SMNVEV (reference sequence). The CDR3 length is 13 residues. The CDR3 region is CASRRTPGDEQFF. The CDR3 nucleotides are TGTGCCAGCAGGAGGACTCCGGGGGATGAGCAGTTCTTC.

This clone was counted a single time. The V gene is TRBV10-2, the J gene TRBJ2-3; D possibly matches TRBD1 or TRBD2 (6 bases each). Germline CDR1 reads WSHSY; CDR2 reads SAAADI. The V gene lost 11 bases and the J gene lost 2 bases, with 14 bases spanning the gap. The length of the CDR3 is 13 residues. CDR3 DNA sequence: TGCGCCTCACAGGGAGGTTACACAGATACGCAGTATTTT. Its translation: CASQGGYTDTQYF.

The chain employs TRBV10-1 and TRBJ2-7; the D is unclear. V was trimmed by 3 bases and J by 4 bases, leaving 13 bases between them. CDR3 length equals 14 residues. Germline CDR1 and CDR2: WNHNN and SYGVQD (reference sequence). This CDR3 is CASSDGYYGYEQYF. CDR3 DNA: TGCGCCAGCAGTGACGGCTATTATGGGTACGAGCAGTACTTC.

This rearrangement joins TRBV4-1 to TRBJ2-1; D call uncertain. This CDR3 contains 13 residues. V lost 0 bases and J lost 14, with 14 bases in between. CDR1 is MGHRA and CDR2 is YSYEKL in the germline V gene. CDR3 sequence: CASSQDLAEYKFF. The CDR3 DNA follows: TGCGCCAGCAGCCAAGATCTGGCTGAGTATAAGTTCTTC.